The 21 T cell receptor beta chains reported below all come from one sample, sequenced in a study of blood T cell repertoires in COVID-19. Method: immunoSEQ multiplex PCR; TCRdb's copy keeps in-frame clones and lacks some. Found here are around 150,000 clones, 80% to 90% of them singletons; the top ten hold 3% to 3.5%. Sequenced input: PBMCs or T cells enriched from blood (not recorded which). These receptors were taken from a woman aged 45 to 65 with acute COVID-19.

This clone turned up a few times. V and J are TRBV12-5 and TRBJ1-5; TRBD1 might be the D (6 bases). The length of the CDR3 is 13 residues. Germline V gene sequence: CDR1 LGHNT, CDR2 FRNRAP. Trimming left V 2 bases short and J 4 bases short, with 6 bases between. The CDR3 protein is CASGLTGNQPQHF. CDR3 in DNA: TGTGCTAGTGGTTTGACAGGGAATCAGCCCCAGCATTTT.

The chain employs TRBV6-1 and TRBJ2-7, with a tentative D call TRBD1 (6 bases). Trimming shortened V by 2 bases and J by 3 bases, and 17 bases separated the two germline ends. CDR3 length: 16 amino acids. Germline CDR1 and CDR2: MNHNS and SASEGT. This chain's CDR3 is CASSERGTRRGYEQYF. In DNA, the CDR3 is TGTGCCAGCAGTGAAAGAGGGACCCGCAGGGGCTACGAGCAGTACTTC.

The V call is TRBV19, the J call TRBJ2-1; D possibly corresponds to TRBD2 (6 bases). The CDR3 has 14 amino acids. The V and J ends lost 3 bases and 3 bases respectively, with 9 bases between them. The V gene's germline CDR1 is LNHDA and CDR2 SQIVND (reference sequence). Here the CDR3 reads CASSIGGSYNEQFF. CDR3 sequence (DNA): TGTGCCAGTAGTATTGGGGGGAGCTACAATGAGCAGTTCTTC.

The CDR3 sequence is CASGLDGYGYTF. In DNA form, the CDR3 reads TGTGCTAGTGGTTTGGACGGGTATGGCTACACCTTC. The rearrangement links TRBV12-5 to TRBJ1-2, with D unresolved. The germline V gene has CDR1 LGHNT and CDR2 FRNRAP. CDR3 length equals 12 residues. Trimming left V 1 base short and J 5 bases short, with 5 bases between. Together with reference TRBV12-5 and TRBJ1-2, the CDR3 gives the full variable domain: DARVTQTPRHKVTEMGQEVTMRCQPILGHNTVFWYRQTMMQGLELLAYFRNRAPLDDSGMPKDRFSAEMPDATLATLKIQPSEPRDSAVYFCASGLDGYGYTFGSGTRLTVV.

J is TRBJ2-1 and V is TRBV28, with 7 bases aligning to TRBD1. The V segment lost 5 bases and the J segment 3 bases; nucleotides outside the gene matches: 4. The CDR3 runs to 14 residues. From germline, CDR1 is MDHEN and CDR2 SYDVKM. Here the CDR3 reads CASSPGTVYNEQFF. For the CDR3, the DNA is TGTGCCAGCAGTCCCGGGACAGTCTACAATGAGCAGTTCTTC.

This clone occurred once. The rearrangement links TRBV6-2 or TRBV6-3 to TRBJ1-5; 7 nucleotides match TRBD1. The V gene's germline CDR1 is MNHEY and CDR2 SVGEGT. The CDR3 contains 17 residues. V lost 5 bases to trimming and J lost 1 base; unmatched junction nucleotides: 11. The DNA of the CDR3 is TGTGCCAGCAGTGCCCAAGTAGGGGGCGGGAGCAATCAGCCCCAGCATTTT. Its translation is CASSAQVGGGSNQPQHF.

The CDR3 here is CASREDRVYNEQFF. The CDR3 DNA follows: TGTGCCAGCAGAGAAGACCGGGTATACAATGAGCAGTTCTTC. J is TRBJ2-1 and V is TRBV11-1; D is uncertain. The CDR3 has 14 residues. Germline V gives CDR1 SGHAT, CDR2 FQDESV (reference sequence). V was clipped by 6 bases and J by 4 bases, with 13 bases between them. The entire variable domain, with the rest obtained from reference TRBV11-1 and TRBJ2-1, is as follows: EAEVAQSPRYKITEKSQAVAFWCDPISGHATLYWYRQILGQGPELLVQFQDESVVDDSQLPKDRFSAERLKGVDSTLKIQPAELGDSAMYLCASREDRVYNEQFFGPGTRLTVL.

The count of this clone is one. CDR3 loop: CAIPDRGGEQFF. CDR3 DNA sequence: TGTGCCATCCCGGACAGGGGCGGTGAGCAGTTCTTC. V and J are TRBV2 and TRBJ2-1; 9 positions match TRBD1. Per germline, CDR1 SNHLY and CDR2 FYNNEI. The CDR3 sequence is 12 residues long. V was pared by 10 bases and J by 9 bases, with 7 bases of the junction left unmatched.

The V gene is TRBV14, the J gene TRBJ2-7; 7 bases line up with TRBD1. The CDR3 consists of 13 residues. In germline, CDR1 is SGHDN, CDR2 FVKESK. V shed 0 bases, J shed 9 bases, and the junction held 5 bases outside the gene matches. Here the CDR3 DNA reads TGTGCCAGCAGCCAAGAGACAGGGTGGGGGCAGTACTTC. Translated, it gives CASSQETGWGQYF.

This clone has only a few counts. The rearrangement uses TRBV5-1 and TRBJ1-2, with 12 positions matching TRBD1. V was clipped by 4 bases and J by 4 bases; unmatched bases: 5. Germline loops: CDR1 SGHRS, CDR2 YFSETQ. The CDR3 has 15 amino acids. The CDR3: CASSPGQGAFYGYTF. The DNA for the CDR3 is TGCGCCAGCAGCCCGGGACAGGGGGCTTTCTATGGCTACACCTTC. Complete variable domain (other parts from reference TRBV5-1 and TRBJ1-2): KAGVTQTPRYLIKTRGQQVTLSCSPISGHRSVSWYQQTPGQGLQFLFEYFSETQRNKGNFPGRFSGRQFSNSRSEMNVSTLELGDSALYLCASSPGQGAFYGYTFGSGTRLTVV.

J is TRBJ1-2 and V is TRBV6-1, with TRBD1 as a possible D gene (6 bases). The CDR3 has 13 residues. With 1 base removed from V and 8 bases from J, the gap between germline ends came to 11 bases. Germline V gene data show CDR1 as MNHNS and CDR2 as SASEGT. The CDR3 protein is CASSEDRAKGYTF. The CDR3 nucleotides are TGTGCCAGCAGTGAAGACAGGGCTAAAGGCTACACCTTC.

This sequence joins TRBV9 and TRBJ2-7; D not resolved. The V end lost 4 bases, the J end lost 7 bases, and 9 bases lay between the germline ends. CDR1 is SGDLS and CDR2 is YYNGEE in the germline V gene. The CDR3 has 11 residues. CDR3 sequence (DNA): TGTGCCAGCAGCTTTACCGGGGAGCAGTACTTC. Translation: CASSFTGEQYF. Looking up the rest from reference TRBV9 and TRBJ2-7 gives the full variable domain: DSGVTQTPKHLITATGQRVTLRCSPRSGDLSVYWYQQSLDQGLQFLIQYYNGEERAKGNILERFSAQQFPDLHSELNLSSLELGDSALYFCASSFTGEQYFGPGTRLTVT.

The CDR3 loop reads CASSSADQPQHF. CDR3 sequence (DNA): TGTGCCAGCAGTTCCGCAGATCAGCCCCAGCATTTT. This chain connects TRBV12-3 or TRBV12-4 to TRBJ1-5; D unclear. V was cut by 4 bases and J by 5 bases, with 6 bases left in between. CDR3 size: 12 residues.

V is TRBV10-3 and J is TRBJ2-3; D is unresolved. CDR3 length: 12 amino acids. Germline-derived CDR1 and CDR2 are ENHRY and SYGVKD. Trimming stripped 3 bases from V and 7 bases from J, with 8 bases between. CDR3 region: CAISDSTNTQYF. In DNA, the CDR3 is TGTGCCATCAGTGACTCAACTAATACGCAGTATTTT.

V is TRBV11-2 and J is TRBJ2-5; D ambiguous. There are 13 residues in the CDR3. Germline V gene data show CDR1 as SGHAT and CDR2 as FQNNGV. V lost 3 bases and J lost 2, with 7 bases in between. CDR3 loop: CASSFDFQETQYF. DNA for the CDR3: TGTGCCAGCAGCTTTGACTTTCAAGAGACCCAGTACTTC.

The rearrangement links TRBV27 to TRBJ2-1; TRBD2 matches 8 bases. The germline gives CDR1 MNHEY, CDR2 SMNVEV (reference sequence). The V and J ends lost 4 bases and 9 bases, in that order; junction bases with no gene match: 14. The CDR3 spans 16 residues. CDR3 loop: CASSSAGTRSFGEQFF. The CDR3, as DNA: TGTGCCAGCAGTTCTGCGGGGACTAGATCTTTCGGTGAGCAGTTCTTC.

The CDR3 DNA follows: TGTGCCAGTGCGTTGGTTGAGCAGTTCTTC. Translated: CASALVEQFF. The rearrangement uses TRBV12-3 or TRBV12-4 and TRBJ2-1; D is uncertain. V dropped 9 bases and J dropped 9 bases, with 9 bases sitting between them. CDR3 length: 10 amino acids.

The rearrangement uses TRBV6-2 or TRBV6-3 and TRBJ2-7; D unresolved. The CDR3 runs to 16 residues. The germline V and J ends were trimmed by 2 bases and 0 bases, with 14 bases remaining between them. Germline V gene lookup returns CDR1 MNHEY and CDR2 SVGEGT. The CDR3 here is CASSYSIYYSSYEQYF. Written as DNA, the CDR3 is TGTGCCAGCAGTTACAGCATTTACTACTCCTCCTACGAGCAGTACTTC.

The J gene is TRBJ1-2, the V gene TRBV28; tentatively, D is TRBD1 (5 bases). Germline assignment: CDR1 MDHEN and CDR2 SYDVKM. The length of the CDR3 is 15 residues. The germline V and J ends were trimmed by 5 bases and 4 bases, with 17 bases remaining between them. CDR3 loop: CASSPPGEGSYGYTF. For the CDR3, the DNA is TGTGCCAGCAGTCCCCCGGGGGAGGGCTCCTATGGCTACACCTTC.

V usage is TRBV2 and J usage is TRBJ2-7, with 8 bases identical to TRBD2. The CDR3 runs 16 residues. Germline lookup yields CDR1 SNHLY and CDR2 FYNNEI. V trimming: 6 bases; J trimming: 2 bases; junction bases outside the gene matches: 12. CDR3 region: CASRKGGSGRAYEQYF. The CDR3, as DNA: TGTGCCAGCAGGAAGGGGGGGAGCGGGAGAGCCTACGAGCAGTACTTC.

This clone was seen only a few times. CDR3 bases: TGTGCCAGCTCCCCGGGGAACACTGAAGCTTTCTTT. Residues: CASSPGNTEAFF. The chain carries TRBV9 and TRBJ1-1; D unresolved. The germline gives CDR1 SGDLS, CDR2 YYNGEE. The CDR3 contains 12 residues. The germline V and J ends were trimmed by 7 bases and 1 base, with 8 bases remaining between them.